A single sample gave rise to the 6 T cell receptor beta chains below, sequenced in a study of T cells in Graves' hyperthyroidism and ophthalmopathy. RNA transcripts provided the source from which TCR beta CDR3 regions were amplified. The TCR CDR3 was amplified in a first-round RT-PCR using the HTBI primer set. TCRdb used MiXCR to reprocess the multiplex PCR reads, holding one entry per CDR3 protein. This sample yields more than 500,000 distinct CDR3 sequences, of which around 15% are seen a single time; around 14% belongs to the top ten. Input material: blood. The receptor set was obtained from a woman aged 40 to 50 with Graves' hyperthyroidism.

This clonotype showed up many times. The gene calls are TRBV30 and TRBJ1-1; D unclear. CDR1 is GTSNPN and CDR2 is SVGIG in the germline V gene (reference sequence). The V end lost 2 bases, the J end lost 4 bases, and 5 bases lay between the germline ends. The CDR3 contains 11 residues. CDR3 sequence: CAWSWGTEAFF. Written as DNA, the CDR3 is TGTGCCTGGAGTTGGGGCACTGAAGCTTTCTTT.

This clonotype turned up a few times. The chain carries TRBV5-6 and TRBJ1-2, with 9 bases fitting TRBD1. CDR1 and CDR2 from the germline V gene are SGHDT and YYEEEE. The ends lost 0 bases at V and 7 bases at J; junction bases unmatched: 7. The CDR3 loop spans 15 amino acids. The CDR3 coding sequence is TGTGCCAGCAGCTTGGGTCTACAGGGGGCAAGTGGCTACACCTTC. Its translation is CASSLGLQGASGYTF.

This clonotype was counted a few times. This chain uses TRBV7-9 with TRBJ1-1, with D perhaps matching TRBD1 (6 bases). This CDR3 has 14 residues. In germline, CDR1 is SEHNR, CDR2 FQNEAQ (reference sequence). Trimming took 6 bases from V and 2 from J, leaving 13 bases between them. In nucleotides, the CDR3 is TGTGCCAGCAGGGGGGCAGGAGTAAACACTGAAGCTTTCTTT. This gives the protein CASRGAGVNTEAFF.

This clonotype appeared many times. This sequence joins TRBV6-1 and TRBJ2-7, with D perhaps being TRBD1 or TRBD2 (8 bases each). The ends were cut back, 5 bases at V and 3 bases at J, with 29 bases in the middle. Germline-derived CDR1 and CDR2 are MNHNS and SASEGT. The CDR3 is 19 residues long. CDR3 coding DNA: TGTGCCAGCAGTCATACATCGCCCCCTCGACAGGGGACTAGCTACGAGCAGTACTTC. Translated: CASSHTSPPRQGTSYEQYF.

In its sample, this clonotype was seen many times. This chain connects TRBV24-1 to TRBJ2-7, with TRBD1 matching over 7 bases. This CDR3 is built from 15 residues. Trimming cost V 9 bases and J 9 bases; bases outside gene matches: 19. The germline V gene has CDR1 KGHDR and CDR2 SFDVKD. CDR3 region: CATPNQGEILRSQYF. The CDR3 DNA reads as TGTGCCACCCCCAACCAGGGGGAGATACTGAGGTCGCAGTACTTC.

The rearrangement joins TRBV7-9 to TRBJ2-7; the match to TRBD2 covers 9 bases. Germline V lookup: CDR1 SEHNR, CDR2 FQNEAQ (reference sequence). This CDR3 has 17 amino acids. With 3 bases clipped from V and 1 base from J, the junction kept 10 bases outside the gene matches. CDR3 sequence: CASSLYSGGPASYEQYF. The CDR3, as DNA: TGTGCCAGCAGCTTGTATAGCGGGGGCCCCGCTTCCTACGAGCAGTACTTC.